This entry describes one T cell receptor beta chain. These data are taken from a study of shared clonotypes between healthy human individuals. Study as a whole: The donor pool was made up of a couple of women and three men aged 18 to 49.

Only in-frame clones appear in the TCRdb table, and some are missing; sequencing was by immunoSEQ multiplex PCR. Counted here are roughly 1 million clones, roughly 80% occurring once; the ten biggest clones make up 1.4% to 1.5%. This receptor was identified in a man aged 18 to 30 in good health. The sequenced sample was memory CD4+ T cells sorted from blood. Described subset: CD45RA-negative fraction.

The CDR3: CASSYSIGVGTEAFF. CDR3 bases: TGTGCCAGCAGTTACTCGATAGGGGTGGGCACTGAAGCTTTCTTT. This chain links TRBV6-6 with TRBJ1-1; possible D gene TRBD1, 5 bases. CDR3 length: 15 residues. Germline V gene sequence: CDR1 MNHNY, CDR2 SVGAGI (reference sequence). The V and J ends lost 0 bases and 4 bases respectively, with 12 bases between them.